What follows are 10 T cell receptor beta chains derived from one specimen sequenced in a study of blood T cell repertoires in COVID-19. Produced via immunoSEQ multiplex PCR; TCRdb's table is partial and in-frame only. The sample contains approximately 360,000 clones, more than 80% of which appear only once. The source material was peripheral blood. The receptors originated from a man aged 40-49 years with acute or convalescent COVID-19.

For the CDR3, the DNA is TGTGCCAGCAGCCCCAGCACACTCACTACTGGGGCCAACGTCCTGACTTTC. Its protein is CASSPSTLTTGANVLTF. V and J are TRBV7-3 and TRBJ2-6; D not resolved. The CDR3 covers 17 residues. From germline, CDR1 is SGHTA and CDR2 FQGTGA. Trimming pared 5 bases from V and 2 bases from J, leaving 16 bases between. The full variable domain, rest sourced from reference TRBV7-3 and TRBJ2-6, is GAGVSQTPSNKVTEKGKYVELRCDPISGHTALYWYRQSLGQGPEFLIYFQGTGAADDSGLPNDRFFAVRPEGSVSTLKIQRTERGDSAVYLCASSPSTLTTGANVLTFGAGSRLTVL.

The chain employs TRBV9 and TRBJ1-6; tentative D call: TRBD1 (5 bases). V was clipped by 0 bases and J by 7 bases, with 11 bases between them. There are 15 residues in the CDR3. The germline V gene has CDR1 SGDLS and CDR2 YYNGEE. CDR3 sequence: CASSVGGGRNSPLHF. The CDR3 DNA reads TGTGCCAGCAGCGTAGGGGGGGGTAGGAATTCACCCCTCCACTTT.

This rearrangement joins TRBV2 to TRBJ2-7; 7 nucleotides agree with TRBD2. Germline V lookup: CDR1 SNHLY, CDR2 FYNNEI. Losses at the gene ends were 7 bases for V and 0 bases for J; bases not matched to a gene: 3. The CDR3 has 13 residues. In DNA, the CDR3 is TGTGCCAGCACCGGGACTACCTCCTACGAGCAGTACTTC. Translating it yields CASTGTTSYEQYF. Complete variable domain (other parts from reference TRBV2 and TRBJ2-7): EPEVTQTPSHQVTQMGQEVILRCVPISNHLYFYWYRQILGQKVEFLVSFYNNEISEKSEIFDDQFSVERPDGSNFTLKIRSTKLEDSAMYFCASTGTTSYEQYFGPGTRLTVT.

This sequence joins TRBV6-2 or TRBV6-3 and TRBJ2-7; 7 bases match TRBD1. The germline gives CDR1 MNHEY, CDR2 SVGEGT. There are 16 residues in the CDR3. Trimming removed 4 bases from V and 2 bases from J; junction bases left unmatched: 11. The CDR3, as DNA: TGTGCCAGCAGTTTCCCCGACAGGGAAGTCCCCTACGAGCAGTACTTC. This sequence encodes CASSFPDREVPYEQYF.

The chain recombines TRBV6-1 with TRBJ1-5; D possibly corresponds to TRBD1 (5 bases). The germline gives CDR1 MNHNS, CDR2 SASEGT. V was pared by 2 bases and J by 0 bases, with 11 bases between. The length of the CDR3 is 16 residues. The CDR3 here is CASSESDSFSNQPQHF. In DNA, the CDR3 is TGTGCCAGCAGTGAAAGCGACAGCTTTAGCAATCAGCCCCAGCATTTT.

V usage is TRBV9 and J usage is TRBJ2-1; a possible D gene is TRBD2 (5 bases). CDR3 length: 14 residues. V was pared by 3 bases and J by 5 bases, with 12 bases between. Germline CDR1 reads SGDLS; CDR2 reads YYNGEE. The CDR3 loop is CASSERWEHNEQFF. DNA for the CDR3: TGTGCCAGCAGCGAAAGGTGGGAGCACAATGAGCAGTTCTTC.

The gene calls are TRBV5-1 and TRBJ2-7, with D possibly being TRBD1 (6 bases). Looked up from germline, CDR1 is SGHRS and CDR2 is YFSETQ. The V end was cut by 0 bases, the J end by 5 bases, with 18 bases between. The CDR3 has 16 amino acids. The CDR3: CASSLEYQGQIDEQYF. DNA for the CDR3: TGCGCCAGCAGCTTGGAATACCAGGGGCAGATCGACGAGCAGTACTTC. Variable domain in full (rest from reference TRBV5-1 and TRBJ2-7): KAGVTQTPRYLIKTRGQQVTLSCSPISGHRSVSWYQQTPGQGLQFLFEYFSETQRNKGNFPGRFSGRQFSNSRSEMNVSTLELGDSALYLCASSLEYQGQIDEQYFGPGTRLTVT.

This clone was observed a few times. The genes are TRBV11-2 and TRBJ2-7; 12 bases map to TRBD1. Trimming took 6 bases from V and 7 from J; bases not matched to a gene: 10. The CDR3 is 15 amino acids. Per the germline V gene, CDR1 is SGHAT and CDR2 is FQNNGV. CDR3 sequence reads: CASRNPGTGGEEQYF. For the CDR3, the DNA is TGTGCCAGCAGGAACCCCGGGACAGGGGGCGAAGAGCAGTACTTC.

The genes are TRBV7-6 and TRBJ2-3; 10 positions match TRBD2. Germline CDR1 SGHVS, CDR2 FNYEAQ. The J segment lost 4 bases and the V segment lost 2 bases, leaving 3 bases of the junction unmatched. The CDR3 covers 15 residues. CDR3 DNA: TGTGCCAGCAGCTTATTCAGCGGGAGGGCAGATACGCAGTATTTT. Protein sequence: CASSLFSGRADTQYF.

The genes are TRBV19 and TRBJ1-2; 7 nucleotides match TRBD1. The germline V gene encodes CDR1 LNHDA and CDR2 SQIVND (reference sequence). The length of the CDR3 is 15 residues. V trimming: 7 bases; J trimming: 4 bases; junction bases outside the gene matches: 12. CDR3: CASNSETGLAYGYTF. The CDR3 DNA follows: TGTGCCAGTAACTCCGAGACAGGGCTAGCCTATGGCTACACCTTC.